The present entry profiles one TCR beta chain with its context. Its specificity is unknown. The germline gives CDR1 MNHNY, CDR2 SVGAGI (reference sequence). V lost 7 bases and J 4 bases, leaving 11 bases between the germline ends. The CDR3 runs 13 residues. Running of the v3.0 immunoSEQ assay took place at survey level. Profiled with immunoSEQ multiplex PCR; TCRdb holds only in-frame clones, not every one. The sample lists about 17,000 clones, 81% occurring once. The sample is drawn from a study of long-term antiretroviral therapy in people with HIV. Study findings and constraints: Data on ART adherence, viral resistance or therapy changes were unavailable.

Each donor had at least one pre-ART and at least two post-ART PBMC samples. V gene TRBV6-6 combines with J gene TRBJ2-1, with D possibly matching TRBD1 (5 bases). This receptor was taken from a young man with HIV. This specimen was unsorted PBMCs, taken 0.3 years after starting antiretroviral therapy. The CDR3 DNA reads TGTGCCAGCATCCCCGACAGATACAATGAGCAGTTCTTC. Its translation: CASIPDRYNEQFF.